These T cell receptor beta chains were read from a single sample in a study of Ad26.COV2.S vaccination and SARS-CoV-2 variants. Generated by immunoSEQ multiplex PCR, the TCRdb table keeps only in-frame clones and is missing some. The sample contains 450,000 to 550,000 clones, about 88% of which appear only once. Sequencing used peripheral blood, obtained in a trial of Ad26.COV2.S vaccine versus placebo. The receptors derive from a person aged 18-65 years who received the Ad26.COV2.S COVID-19 vaccine or a placebo. Both conserved end residues are part of each CDR3. The order of the fields is CDR3 protein, CDR3 DNA, clone size, D gene, J gene, V gene. A D gene is named only where the DNA matches it firmly. Part of the rows lack a size; the others show once, few, many or a class for expanded clones.

CASSIRTERNQPQHF,TGTGCCAGTAGTATCCGGACAGAGCGCAATCAGCCCCAGCATTTT,.,.,TRBJ1-5,TRBV19
CAISNGHGGISEAFF,TGTGCCATCAGCAACGGACACGGAGGAATATCTGAAGCTTTCTTT,.,.,TRBJ1-1,TRBV10-3
CASSGQLAGGQETQYF,TGTGCCAGCAGTGGACAACTAGCGGGGGGCCAAGAGACCCAGTACTTC,.,TRBD2,TRBJ2-5,TRBV6-1
CAWRGGYLSPLHF,TGTGCCTGGAGAGGCGGATACCTTTCACCCCTCCACTTT,.,.,TRBJ1-6,TRBV30
CASTNPRGRGNTGELFF,TGTGCCAGCACCAACCCCAGGGGGCGGGGGAACACCGGGGAGCTGTTTTTT,.,TRBD1,TRBJ2-2,TRBV7-6
CASSSRRGGAASYEQYF,TGTGCCAGCAGCTCCCGCCGGGGGGGCGCGGCCTCCTACGAGCAGTACTTC,.,TRBD2,TRBJ2-7,TRBV7-8
CASSPYPRGRENSPLHF,TGTGCCAGCAGCCCCTACCCTAGGGGACGTGAAAATTCACCCCTCCACTTT,.,.,TRBJ1-6,TRBV7-3
CASSETVSGNTIYF,TGTGCCAGCAGCGAGACAGTATCTGGAAACACCATATATTTT,.,.,TRBJ1-3,TRBV9
CASSSPGENSNQPQHF,TGTGCCAGCTCCTCCCCGGGAGAGAATAGCAATCAGCCCCAGCATTTT,.,.,TRBJ1-5,TRBV18
CASSFGQLGNTIYF,TGTGCCAGCAGCTTCGGCCAGTTAGGAAACACCATATATTTT,.,.,TRBJ1-3,TRBV7-9
CASSPRARSSYNEQFF,TGTGCCAGCAGTCCCAGGGCTCGGAGCTCCTACAATGAGCAGTTCTTC,.,.,TRBJ2-1,TRBV5-4
CASSLGYTDTQYF,TGTGCCAGCAGCTTAGGGTACACAGATACGCAGTATTTT,.,.,TRBJ2-3,TRBV11-2
CASSFRPPKTVGFNEQYF,TGTGCCAGCAGCTTCCGCCCTCCGAAGACAGTCGGGTTCAACGAGCAGTACTTC,.,.,TRBJ2-7,TRBV7-6
CASSTRVLGEQYF,TGTGCCAGCAGTACCCGAGTGTTAGGAGAGCAGTACTTC,.,.,TRBJ2-7,TRBV28
CASSRKGTDGYTF,TGTGCCAGCAGCCGAAAAGGGACCGACGGCTACACCTTC,once,.,TRBJ1-2,TRBV7-2
CASSRDRSFEQFF,TGTGCCAGCAGCCGAGATCGGAGTTTTGAGCAGTTCTTC,.,.,TRBJ2-1,TRBV11-2
CASSASKTGPTGELFF,TGCGCCAGCAGCGCATCCAAGACAGGGCCCACCGGGGAGCTGTTTTTT,.,TRBD1,TRBJ2-2,TRBV5-1
CASSLGAGGLAQETQYF,TGTGCCAGCAGCTTAGGGGCGGGGGGCCTTGCCCAAGAGACCCAGTACTTC,.,TRBD2,TRBJ2-5,TRBV7-6
CASSYSSGSLFEQFF,TGTGCCAGCAGTTACTCGAGCGGGAGTCTTTTTGAGCAGTTCTTC,.,TRBD2,TRBJ2-1,TRBV6-5
CASSKTSATPHTDTQYF,TGTGCCAGCAGCAAGACTAGCGCGACACCACACACAGATACGCAGTATTTT,once,TRBD2,TRBJ2-3,TRBV11-3
CASSEEGRNTEAFF,TGTGCCAGCAGTGAAGAGGGAAGGAACACTGAAGCTTTCTTT,.,.,TRBJ1-1,TRBV2
CASSLALTQGMGPLHF,TGTGCCAGCAGCTTAGCCCTAACTCAGGGAATGGGTCCCCTCCACTTT,.,.,TRBJ1-6,TRBV11-2
CASSQDAGTRTYEQYF,TGCGCCAGCAGCCAAGACGCAGGGACCCGAACCTACGAGCAGTACTTC,.,.,TRBJ2-7,TRBV4-3
CASRKTGFDNQPQHF,TGTGCCAGCAGAAAAACAGGGTTCGACAATCAGCCCCAGCATTTT,.,.,TRBJ1-5,TRBV6-5
CASSLRDAGSYEQYF,TGTGCCAGCAGCCTTCGGGACGCCGGCTCCTACGAGCAGTACTTC,.,.,TRBJ2-7,TRBV7-6
CAWSLKAYEQYF,TGTGCCTGGAGTCTCAAAGCCTACGAGCAGTACTTC,.,.,TRBJ2-7,TRBV30
CASSQAGSRADTQYF,TGTGCCAGCAGCCAAGCCGGGAGCCGGGCAGATACGCAGTATTTT,.,.,TRBJ2-3,TRBV3-1/TRBV3-2
CASSLQYNEQFF,TGTGCCAGCAGTTTACAGTACAATGAGCAGTTCTTC,.,.,TRBJ2-1,TRBV28
CASSPDREAIFYGYTF,TGTGCCAGCAGCCCAGACAGGGAGGCAATCTTCTATGGCTACACCTTC,.,TRBD1,TRBJ1-2,TRBV7-9
CATSRDGDRNYGYTF,TGTGCCACCAGCAGAGATGGGGACAGGAACTATGGCTACACCTTC,once,TRBD1,TRBJ1-2,TRBV15
CASSLVEGHQGHYGYTF,TGTGCCAGCAGCTTAGTTGAGGGACACCAGGGGCACTATGGCTACACCTTC,.,.,TRBJ1-2,TRBV7-9
CASTWAGPYEQYF,TGTGCCAGCACTTGGGCAGGACCTTACGAGCAGTACTTC,.,.,TRBJ2-7,TRBV6-5
CASSGGTGGVEGYTF,TGTGCCAGCAGCGGAGGGACAGGGGGCGTCGAGGGCTACACCTTC,few,TRBD1,TRBJ1-2,TRBV5-4
CASSMTGTGLTEAFF,TGTGCCAGTAGTATGACAGGGACGGGATTAACCGAAGCTTTCTTT,few,TRBD1,TRBJ1-1,TRBV19
CASSLGLAANEQFF,TGTGCCAGCAGCCTGGGACTAGCGGCCAATGAGCAGTTCTTC,.,TRBD2,TRBJ2-1,TRBV7-3
CASSLTGLGFAEQYF,TGTGCCAGCAGCTTAACGGGACTTGGGTTTGCCGAGCAGTACTTC,.,.,TRBJ2-7,TRBV7-6
CASSFQGTEAFF,TGTGCCAGCAGTTTTCAGGGCACTGAAGCTTTCTTT,.,.,TRBJ1-1,TRBV27
CASRLSTGPYEQYF,TGTGCCAGCCGACTCTCGACAGGGCCCTACGAGCAGTACTTC,.,TRBD1,TRBJ2-7,TRBV28
CASSPGSSYEQYF,TGTGCCAGCAGCCCTGGGAGCTCCTACGAGCAGTACTTC,.,.,TRBJ2-7,TRBV9
CASSCISGGTNEKLFF,TGTGCCAGCAGCTGCATTTCAGGGGGCACTAATGAAAAACTGTTTTTT,.,TRBD1,TRBJ1-4,TRBV6-7
CASSLSQGQGEKLFF,TGTGCCAGCAGTTTATCACAGGGGCAGGGTGAAAAACTGTTTTTT,.,TRBD1,TRBJ1-4,TRBV28
CASSLLPTGSTEAFF,TGTGCCAGCAGCTTACTACCGACAGGGTCCACTGAAGCTTTCTTT,.,TRBD1,TRBJ1-1,TRBV7-2
CASSKRPGLESDTQYF,TGTGCCAGCAGCAAACGGCCGGGACTAGAATCAGATACGCAGTATTTT,.,TRBD2,TRBJ2-3,TRBV5-8
CASTPGTTNQPQHF,TGTGCCAGCACCCCTGGGACAACGAATCAGCCCCAGCATTTT,.,.,TRBJ1-5,TRBV28
CASSTGTGDEQYF,TGTGCCAGCTCGACCGGGACAGGGGACGAGCAGTACTTC,once,TRBD1,TRBJ2-7,TRBV18
CASSLRDSGYTF,TGTGCCAGCAGCCTCCGGGACAGTGGCTACACCTTC,.,TRBD1,TRBJ1-2,TRBV11-2
CASSPRDRGHGTQYF,TGTGCCAGCAGTCCCCGGGACAGGGGGCACGGGACCCAGTACTTC,once,TRBD1,TRBJ2-5,TRBV6-5
CASARSNYGYTF,TGTGCCAGCGCAAGATCTAACTATGGCTACACCTTC,.,.,TRBJ1-2,TRBV9
CASSQDDLAGFSYEQYF,TGCGCCAGCAGCCAAGATGACCTAGCGGGATTTTCCTACGAGCAGTACTTC,.,TRBD2,TRBJ2-7,TRBV4-1
CASSQGMGQGAGYTF,TGCGCCAGCAGCCAAGGGATGGGACAGGGGGCAGGCTACACCTTC,.,TRBD1,TRBJ1-2,TRBV4-1
CASSFWMSEAFF,TGTGCCAGCAGCTTCTGGATGTCTGAAGCTTTCTTT,.,.,TRBJ1-1,TRBV7-9
CASSVGTLSYEQYF,TGTGCCAGCAGCGTGGGGACCCTTTCCTACGAGCAGTACTTC,.,.,TRBJ2-7,TRBV9
CAVSSTRTSNEQFF,TGTGCCGTCTCTTCCACCCGTACTAGCAATGAGCAGTTCTTC,.,.,TRBJ2-1,TRBV11-2
CASSPLGEVDRLWF,TGTGCCAGCAGCCCGCTTGGGGAGGTGGATCGATTGTGGTTC,.,.,TRBJ1-2,TRBV4-2
CASSKGTGYTEAFF,TGTGCCAGCTCCAAGGGAACAGGGTACACTGAAGCTTTCTTT,.,.,TRBJ1-1,TRBV6-5
CASSQAPPEKLFF,TGTGCCAGCAGCCAAGCACCCCCTGAAAAACTGTTTTTT,once,.,TRBJ1-4,TRBV3-1/TRBV3-2
CASSQGISNGVGYTF,TGCGCCAGCAGCCAAGGAATTTCAAATGGAGTTGGCTACACCTTC,.,.,TRBJ1-2,TRBV4-1